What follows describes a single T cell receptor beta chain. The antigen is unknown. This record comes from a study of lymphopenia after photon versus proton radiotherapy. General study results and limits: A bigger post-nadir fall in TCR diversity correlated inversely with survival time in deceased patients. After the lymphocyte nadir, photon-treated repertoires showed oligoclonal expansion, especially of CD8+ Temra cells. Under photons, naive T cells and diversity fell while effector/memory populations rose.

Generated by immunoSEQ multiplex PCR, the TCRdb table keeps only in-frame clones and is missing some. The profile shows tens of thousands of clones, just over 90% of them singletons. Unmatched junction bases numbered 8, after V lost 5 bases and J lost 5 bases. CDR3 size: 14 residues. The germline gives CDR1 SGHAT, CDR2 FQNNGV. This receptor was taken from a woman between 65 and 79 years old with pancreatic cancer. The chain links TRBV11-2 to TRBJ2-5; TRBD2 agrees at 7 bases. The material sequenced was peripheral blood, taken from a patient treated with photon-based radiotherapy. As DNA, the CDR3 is TGTGCCAGCAGCCCCCGGCGGGGGTTGGAGACCCAGTACTTC. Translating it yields CASSPRRGLETQYF.